This passage covers 18 T cell receptor beta chains from one sample sequenced in a study of blood T cell repertoires in COVID-19. Clones were read by immunoSEQ multiplex PCR, and TCRdb kept only the in-frame ones, dropping some. The data contain roughly 100,000 clones, 85% of them singletons. The sample was peripheral blood. These receptors were obtained from a woman in her sixties or seventies with active or convalescent COVID-19.

V is TRBV28 and J is TRBJ1-2; TRBD1 might be the D (5 bases). Germline-derived CDR1 and CDR2 are MDHEN and SYDVKM. V was cut by 7 bases and J by 2 bases, with 26 bases left in between. This CDR3 is 18 amino acids long. For the CDR3, the DNA is TGTGCCAGCATACCCTCCCAGGGCGCTACCGTGAGGAACTATGGCTACACCTTC. This codes for CASIPSQGATVRNYGYTF.

The gene calls are TRBV7-2 and TRBJ1-3; 8 nucleotides match TRBD1. CDR3 length: 19 residues. Trimming removed 1 base from V and 0 bases from J; junction bases left unmatched: 11. Germline values: CDR1 SGHTA, CDR2 FQGNSA. This CDR3 reads CASSLVPGQGSYSGNTIYF. The CDR3 DNA reads as TGTGCCAGCAGCTTAGTCCCCGGACAGGGATCCTACTCTGGAAACACCATATATTTT.

V usage is TRBV2 and J usage is TRBJ2-7; 9 bases are a match to TRBD1. The V segment lost 7 bases and the J segment 2 bases; nucleotides outside the gene matches: 9. This CDR3 is built from 15 residues. Germline V lookup: CDR1 SNHLY, CDR2 FYNNEI. CDR3 protein: CASNAQGDRAYEQYF. CDR3 nucleotides: TGTGCCAGCAACGCGCAAGGGGACAGGGCCTACGAGCAGTACTTC.

A word on this clone: Other nucleotide sequences from this sample produce the same CDR3. The chain is built from TRBV2 and TRBJ1-3, with D hard to call. Trimming took off 0 bases at V and 0 bases at J, with 6 bases between the two ends. The CDR3 has 15 amino acids. Germline values: CDR1 SNHLY, CDR2 FYNNEI. Written as DNA, the CDR3 is TGTGCCAGCAGTGAAGCGGCTAGCTCTGGAAACACCATATATTTT. It translates to CASSEAASSGNTIYF.

The V gene is TRBV11-2, the J gene TRBJ2-5; 9 bases fit TRBD2. The CDR3 is 16 amino acids. J was trimmed by 9 bases and V by 0 bases; bases with no gene match: 11. Germline V CDR1 and CDR2: SGHAT, FQNNGV. Here the CDR3 reads CASSLDWGGGAVAQYF. As DNA, the CDR3 is TGTGCCAGCAGCTTAGATTGGGGCGGGGGGGCCGTGGCCCAGTACTTC.

Here the CDR3 DNA reads TGTGCCAGCAGCCAAGTCATTTACACTGAAGCTTTCTTT. Amino acid sequence: CASSQVIYTEAFF. The chain carries TRBV14 and TRBJ1-1; D uncertain. Germline lookup yields CDR1 SGHDN and CDR2 FVKESK. V was shortened by 1 base and J by 3 bases, with 6 bases between the two germline ends. There are 13 residues in the CDR3. The full variable domain, rest sourced from reference TRBV14 and TRBJ1-1, is EAGVTQFPSHSVIEKGQTVTLRCDPISGHDNLYWYRRVMGKEIKFLLHFVKESKQDESGMPNNRFLAERTGGTYSTLKVQPAELEDSGVYFCASSQVIYTEAFFGQGTRLTVV.

The chain employs TRBV30 and TRBJ1-5, with TRBD1 matching over 9 bases. The CDR3 is made up of 15 amino acids. Germline trimming cut 0 bases from V and 2 bases from J; bases unmatched to any gene: 2. The germline gives CDR1 GTSNPN, CDR2 SVGIG (reference sequence). CDR3 amino acids: CAWSVQGAGNQPQHF. Written as DNA, the CDR3 is TGTGCCTGGAGTGTACAGGGGGCGGGCAATCAGCCCCAGCATTTT.

The chain carries TRBV29-1 and TRBJ2-1; the match to TRBD2 covers 7 bases. The CDR3 is 18 residues long. V shed 3 bases and J 9 bases; nucleotides not matched to a gene: 23. The germline V gene has CDR1 SQVTM and CDR2 ANQGSEA. CDR3 coding DNA: TGCAGCGTTGATTGGGGGGGTGTACCGGGACTGGGTTGGGGTGAGCAGTTCTTC. Translating it yields CSVDWGGVPGLGWGEQFF.

This clone has a handful of counts. V is TRBV3-1 (or the pseudogene TRBV3-2) and J is TRBJ2-7, with 9 bases that match TRBD2. Germline CDR1 and CDR2: LGHDT and YNNKEL (reference sequence). The ends lost 4 bases at V and 1 base at J; junction bases unmatched: 5. The CDR3 is 15 residues long. This CDR3 is CASSRREGRSYEQYF. Written as DNA, the CDR3 is TGTGCCAGCAGCCGGCGGGAGGGCCGGTCCTACGAGCAGTACTTC.

The chain has TRBV6-4 and TRBJ2-1; 12 bases fit TRBD2. The V segment lost 5 bases and the J segment 3 bases; nucleotides outside the gene matches: 2. The CDR3 loop spans 15 amino acids. Germline V gives CDR1 MRHNA, CDR2 SNTAGT. The CDR3 reads CASSRTSGIYNEQFF. In DNA form, the CDR3 reads TGTGCCAGCAGTAGGACTAGCGGGATCTACAATGAGCAGTTCTTC.

This clone was recorded only once. The chain combines TRBV11-2 with TRBJ1-5; unclear D gene. Per the germline V gene, CDR1 is SGHAT and CDR2 is FQNNGV. Trimming shortened V by 0 bases and J by 3 bases, and 9 bases separated the two germline ends. The CDR3 has 15 amino acids. DNA for the CDR3: TGTGCCAGCAGCTTAGATTCGGGTCCCAATCAGCCCCAGCATTTT. Its translation is CASSLDSGPNQPQHF.

This clone was found once. This sequence joins TRBV28 and TRBJ1-3, with 8 positions matching TRBD1. V gave up 6 bases and J gave up 4 bases; unmatched junction bases: 2. Germline-derived CDR1 and CDR2 are MDHEN and SYDVKM. The CDR3 length is 13 residues. Here the CDR3 DNA reads TGTGCCAGCAGGGGGACAGGCGGAAACACCATATATTTT. Translation: CASRGTGGNTIYF.

The chain joins TRBV24-1 to TRBJ1-6, with 8 bases lining up with TRBD1. V dropped 3 bases and J dropped 10; count of bases not matched to a gene: 4. From germline, CDR1 is KGHDR and CDR2 SFDVKD. The CDR3 has 14 amino acids. This CDR3 is CATSDTRGQSPLHF. The CDR3 DNA reads as TGTGCCACCAGTGATACCAGGGGGCAATCACCCCTCCACTTT.

This sequence joins TRBV19 and TRBJ2-2; 7 positions agree with TRBD2. V lost 7 bases, J lost 4 bases, and 12 bases stayed unmatched. This CDR3 contains 16 residues. Germline values: CDR1 LNHDA, CDR2 SQIVND (reference sequence). The CDR3 reads CASNTAGALGTGELFF. CDR3 nucleotide sequence: TGTGCCAGTAATACGGCGGGAGCTTTGGGCACCGGGGAGCTGTTTTTT.

The count of this clone is one. The chain uses TRBV6-2 or TRBV6-3 and TRBJ1-5; perhaps TRBD1 as D (5 bases). The CDR3 has 13 residues. Trimming stripped 6 bases from V and 4 bases from J, with 10 bases between. The germline V gene encodes CDR1 MNHEY and CDR2 SVGEGT. The CDR3 bases are TGTGCCAGCAGCTGGGGGGGGAATCAGCCCCAGCATTTT. This translates into CASSWGGNQPQHF.

Only a few counts were recorded for this clone. This chain joins TRBV5-1 and TRBJ2-1; D may be TRBD2 (6 bases). The germline V gene has CDR1 SGHRS and CDR2 YFSETQ. The V end was cut by 4 bases, the J end by 8 bases, with 16 bases between. This CDR3 has 14 residues. The CDR3 loop is CASSPERVGDEQFF. The CDR3 DNA is TGCGCCAGCAGCCCCGAGCGGGTTGGGGATGAGCAGTTCTTC.

V and J are TRBV2 and TRBJ1-5, with D possibly matching TRBD1 (5 bases). V was shortened by 8 bases and J by 2 bases, with 10 bases between the two germline ends. The V gene's germline CDR1 is SNHLY and CDR2 FYNNEI. The CDR3 has 13 amino acids. CDR3 amino acids: CASAVGGNQPQHF. Here the CDR3 DNA reads TGTGCCAGCGCGGTAGGGGGCAATCAGCCCCAGCATTTT.

The chain employs TRBV5-1 and TRBJ2-2, with 11 bases fitting TRBD2. V lost 2 bases, J lost 4 bases, and 4 bases stayed unmatched. Per germline, CDR1 SGHRS and CDR2 YFSETQ. The CDR3 totals 16 residues. Here the CDR3 DNA reads TGCGCCAGCAGCTTTGGACTAGCGGGTGGCACCGGGGAGCTGTTTTTT. Translation gives CASSFGLAGGTGELFF.